The TCR beta chain under discussion was sequenced for a study of blood T cell repertoires in COVID-19. About the study: The United States, Italy and Spain provided the acute and convalescent COVID-19 samples.

As originally analysed: Reference gene primer amplification yielded estimated nucleated cell counts. Some clones are missing from TCRdb's copy, which holds only in-frame ones; the method was immunoSEQ multiplex PCR. V, J and clone size were drawn from that table, and D and trimming were deduced from the DNA. The data hold some 250,000 clones, with around nine tenths observed a single time. Trimming pared 6 bases from V and 2 bases from J, leaving 10 bases between. This CDR3 region has 13 residues. Germline V gene sequence: CDR1 MGHDK, CDR2 SYGVNS. The count of this clone is one. Residents of about two dozen US areas, aged about 18 to 95 years, made up the participants. Donors in Cohort 3 who had recovered were those with two negative PCRs, healthcare professional clearance, or resolution of their symptoms.

The sequence derives from a man aged 40-55 years who had recovered from COVID-19. V is TRBV25-1 and J is TRBJ1-2, with D possibly being TRBD1 (6 bases). The source material was PBMCs or T cells enriched from blood (not recorded which). The CDR3 loop reads CASRQGGNYGYTF. CDR3 in DNA: TGTGCCAGCAGACAGGGAGGGAACTATGGCTACACCTTC.